Below, one T cell receptor beta chain is given with its context. This clonotype came up many times. This receptor's antigen is unknown. The input lacks base qualities; no much larger clone sits a single base away. V is clipped by 0 bases and J by 2 bases, and the sequence between their germline boundaries is 12 bases long. The germline V gene gives CDR1 as MGHRA and CDR2 as YSYEKL. Including the terminal cysteine and phenylalanine, the CDR3 comprises 16 residues. Only the CDR3 DNA is retained, 48 bases long and in frame from the first base. The instrument was an Illumina NovaSeq 6000. TCRalpha and TCRbeta cDNA libraries were constructed by 5'RACE with constant-segment primers, with sample barcodes and unique molecular identifiers being introduced. Trizol reagent was used to extract RNA from every sample. Libraries were amplified in two PCR steps, with a second sample barcode and Illumina TruSeq adapters added in the second step. The libraries were sequenced on an Illumina NovaSeq using 2 x 150 bp paired-end reads. Regarding the original processing steps: Reads were demultiplexed and collapsed into UMI-guided consensus sequences with migec v1.2.7. Using mixcr v2.1.11, UMI consensuses were aligned to TRA and TRB V and J templates and then assembled into clonotypes. A clonotype was counted as expanded or contracted only if both edgeR and NoisET called the change significant, with noise models trained on biological replicates. For edgeR calls, a false discovery rate-adjusted p below 0.01 and a log2 fold-change threshold of 1 were applied. As an exploratory analysis of dynamics, max-normalized trajectories of the 1000 most abundant clonotypes were examined by PCA with hierarchical clustering. Separately sequenced CD4+ and CD8+ repertoires were used to assign a CD4 or CD8 phenotype to each responding clone. TCRdb handled the public reads itself, with Q25 trimming in fastp and clone calling in MiXCR, and kept productive beta chains. Rows are unified per CDR3 protein, each entry keeping the most common DNA and genes. These V and J calls are TCRdb output, not the study's own analysis. The sample has 250,000 to 350,000 distinct CDR3 sequences on record, around 15% of them singletons. Roughly 22% of the sample is taken by the ten largest.

The data derive from a study of T-cell memory formation after mild COVID-19 (TCRdb year 2021). For the study in its entirety: TCR sequence clusters from the two donors were largely donor specific. In a couple of donors, T-cell clones that expanded and contracted after mild COVID-19 were tracked by sequencing TCRalpha and TCRbeta repertoires over time. The cohort was made up of two young adult volunteers, one female and one male, who were previously healthy.

What the authors observed across the whole study: Some responding clones were found in pre-infection memory, which suggests that pre-existing cross-reactive memory T cells took part in the SARS-CoV-2 response. Balanced CD4/CD8 phenotypes were observed for clones contracting from day 15 to 85, whereas a bias towards CD4+ was observed for a second wave of clones expanding from day 15 to 37. The second-wave clones that peaked on day 37 were not confirmed to be SARS-CoV-2 specific. The study covered only a couple of mild cases, and larger cohorts including severe cases with pre-infection samples were considered necessary. Contracting CD4+ clones were found mainly in CM and EM memory subsets, while CD8+ clones were enriched in EMRA.

Ficoll-Paque density gradient centrifugation was the method used to isolate PBMCs. The V and J segments used are TRBV4-1 and TRBJ2-3; no D gene can be assigned with confidence. The sequence came from a man between 18 and 35 years old who had mild COVID-19 (a few samples of this study predate the infection). The sample titles of this study are shuffled in the database, so cell type and time point are left out; the donor was told from shared clones. Material for sequencing was PBMCs or a T cell subset sorted from them (not recorded which). In nucleotides, the sequence is TGCGCCAGCAGCCAAGAATCCAGTCCGTCCACAGATACGCAGTATTTT. Its translation is CASSQESSPSTDTQYF.